Listed here are 11 T cell receptor beta chains from one sample, sequenced in a study of blood T cell repertoires in COVID-19. Produced via immunoSEQ multiplex PCR; TCRdb's table is partial and in-frame only. The data contain 65,000 to 90,000 clones, around 88% of them singletons. Input material: peripheral blood. These receptors came from a young man with acute or convalescent COVID-19.

J is TRBJ1-4 and V is TRBV6-5, with D perhaps matching TRBD1 (5 bases). The CDR3 is 14 amino acids. CDR1 and CDR2 (germline): MNHEY, SVGAGI. The V end lost 6 bases, the J end lost 4 bases, and 12 bases lay between the germline ends. CDR3 DNA sequence: TGTGCCAGCAGCCAAGACAGAAATAATGAAAAACTGTTTTTT. Translation gives CASSQDRNNEKLFF.

The chain carries TRBV6-5 and TRBJ1-1; no definite D call. Per germline, CDR1 MNHEY and CDR2 SVGAGI. CDR3 length: 13 residues. The V gene lost 8 bases and the J gene lost 0 bases, with 10 bases spanning the gap. CDR3 sequence: CASHRAMNTEAFF. The CDR3 region has the DNA TGTGCCAGCCATAGAGCCATGAACACTGAAGCTTTCTTT.

V gene TRBV3-1 (or the pseudogene TRBV3-2) combines with J gene TRBJ2-2, with 10 positions matching TRBD2. Per germline, CDR1 LGHDT and CDR2 YNNKEL (reference sequence). Trimming cost V 2 bases and J 4 bases; bases outside gene matches: 13. This CDR3 spans 19 amino acids. CDR3 in amino acids: CASSQFRTSGARGTGELFF. CDR3 nucleotide sequence: TGTGCCAGCAGCCAATTTCGGACTAGCGGAGCGAGGGGCACCGGGGAGCTGTTTTTT.

This clone was detected only once. This rearrangement joins TRBV10-2 to TRBJ2-1; 9 bases are shared with TRBD2. The CDR3 is made up of 15 amino acids. J gave up 6 bases and V 8 bases, and 11 bases lay outside the gene matches. Per the germline V gene, CDR1 is WSHSY and CDR2 is SAAADI. CDR3 bases: TGCGCCAGCTCCTTAGCGGGAGTATTAAGCAATGAGCAGTTCTTC. Protein: CASSLAGVLSNEQFF.

The chain recombines TRBV28 with TRBJ1-5, with a tentative D call TRBD1 (5 bases). CDR3 length: 14 residues. The ends were cut back, 6 bases at V and 3 bases at J, with 12 bases in the middle. The germline V gene encodes CDR1 MDHEN and CDR2 SYDVKM. For the CDR3, the DNA is TGTGCCAGCAGGCTCCAGGGCCTCAATCAGCCCCAGCATTTT. It specifies CASRLQGLNQPQHF.

The sample holds a few counts of this clone. The chain couples TRBV7-9 to TRBJ2-1; the D gene is possibly TRBD2 (6 bases). CDR1 is SEHNR, CDR2 FQNEAQ, per germline (reference sequence). The CDR3 loop spans 12 amino acids. V shed 5 bases and J shed 9 bases, with 11 bases lying between them. DNA of the CDR3: TGTGCCAGCAGCGCAGGGCGGGGTGAGCAGTTCTTC. Translated: CASSAGRGEQFF. Full variable domain (missing parts from reference TRBV7-9 and TRBJ2-1): DTGVSQNPRHKITKRGQNVTFRCDPISEHNRLYWYRQTLGQGPEFLTYFQNEAQLEKSRLLSDRFSAERPKGSFSTLEIQRTEQGDSAMYLCASSAGRGEQFFGPGTRLTVL.

This sequence joins TRBV10-3 and TRBJ2-5; TRBD2 might be the D (5 bases). This CDR3 has 14 amino acids. Looked up from germline, CDR1 is ENHRY and CDR2 is SYGVKD. V was cut by 10 bases and J by 5 bases, with 20 bases left in between. The CDR3 spells CATLGVLTRETQYF. CDR3 DNA: TGTGCCACCCTCGGGGTTCTGACGAGGGAGACCCAGTACTTC.

This chain links TRBV28 with TRBJ2-2; D may be TRBD2 (5 bases). The CDR3 runs 14 residues. From germline, CDR1 is MDHEN and CDR2 SYDVKM. The V and J ends lost 4 bases and 6 bases respectively, with 12 bases between them. CDR3 sequence reads: CASSYPEGAGELFF. CDR3 in DNA: TGTGCCAGCAGTTATCCTGAGGGCGCCGGGGAGCTGTTTTTT.

A remark on this clone: Other nucleotide sequences in the sample specify the same CDR3. The chain carries TRBV18 and TRBJ1-2; weak D call: TRBD1 (5 bases). From germline, CDR1 is KGHSH and CDR2 LQKENI. The CDR3 is 12 amino acids. The ends were cut back, 2 bases at V and 5 bases at J, with 6 bases in the middle. CDR3 sequence: CASSPTGYGYTF. In DNA, the CDR3 is TGTGCCAGCTCACCAACAGGTTATGGCTACACCTTC.

This CDR3 is CASSPGQEIRGYTF. DNA for the CDR3: TGCGCCAGCAGCCCCGGACAGGAAATAAGGGGCTACACCTTC. This chain links TRBV5-1 with TRBJ1-2; 7 bases are shared with TRBD1. The CDR3 totals 14 residues. Trimming cost V 4 bases and J 8 bases; bases outside gene matches: 11. Germline CDR1 reads SGHRS; CDR2 reads YFSETQ. Looking up the rest from reference TRBV5-1 and TRBJ1-2 gives the full variable domain: KAGVTQTPRYLIKTRGQQVTLSCSPISGHRSVSWYQQTPGQGLQFLFEYFSETQRNKGNFPGRFSGRQFSNSRSEMNVSTLELGDSALYLCASSPGQEIRGYTFGSGTRLTVV.

J is TRBJ1-1 and V is TRBV5-1; no firm D call. CDR3 length equals 14 residues. Germline lookup yields CDR1 SGHRS and CDR2 YFSETQ. The V and J ends lost 4 bases and 0 bases respectively, with 10 bases between them. The CDR3 DNA reads as TGCGCCAGCAGCCTCAACACCTTGAACACTGAAGCTTTCTTT. Amino acid sequence: CASSLNTLNTEAFF.